This TCR beta chain was sequenced in a study of T cells expressing NK-cell markers. Study at large: Underlying the TCR beta repertoires were sorted CD3+CD56+NKG2C+, CD3+CD56+NKG2C- and CD3+CD56-NKG2C+ T cells.

Concerning this clonotype: Its antigen is not identified.

The cDNA for TCR beta came from 5'RACE template switching with UMIs. TCRdb reanalyzed the 5' RACE reads and collapses them to one entry per CDR3 protein, without DNA. The sample shows 300,000 or so distinct CDR3 sequences, and more than 3.5% sits with its ten largest clones. Study results and caveats: Dominant NKG2C+ clonotype frequencies of about 1.0-7.0% of CD8+ T cells were measured in over 5 donors.

The CDR3 consists of 14 residues. The sequencing sample was made of blood T cells: a sorted CD56 or NKG2C T cell subset, CD4+ or CD8+ T cells, or bulk PBMC T cells (not recorded which). The sequence derives from a woman aged 18 to 75 in good health. The genes are TRBV12-3 or TRBV12-4 and TRBJ2-5. The CDR3 here is CASSENNYQETQYF.